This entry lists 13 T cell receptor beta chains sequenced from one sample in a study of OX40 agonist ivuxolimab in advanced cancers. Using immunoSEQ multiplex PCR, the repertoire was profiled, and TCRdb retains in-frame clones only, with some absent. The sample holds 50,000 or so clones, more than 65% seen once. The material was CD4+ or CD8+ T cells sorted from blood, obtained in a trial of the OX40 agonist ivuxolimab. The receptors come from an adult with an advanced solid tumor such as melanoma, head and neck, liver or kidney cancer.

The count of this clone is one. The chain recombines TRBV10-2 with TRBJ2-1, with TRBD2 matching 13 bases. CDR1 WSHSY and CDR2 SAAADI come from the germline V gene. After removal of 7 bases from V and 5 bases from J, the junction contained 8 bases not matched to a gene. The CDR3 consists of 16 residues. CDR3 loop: CASIAGTSGKDNEQFF. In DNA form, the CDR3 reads TGCGCCAGCATTGCCGGGACTAGCGGGAAGGACAATGAGCAGTTCTTC.

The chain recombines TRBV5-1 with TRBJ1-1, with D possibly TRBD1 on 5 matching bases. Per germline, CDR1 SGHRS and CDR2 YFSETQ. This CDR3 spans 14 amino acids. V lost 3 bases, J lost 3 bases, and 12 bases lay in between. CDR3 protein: CASSYGGMDTEAFF. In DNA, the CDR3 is TGCGCCAGCAGCTATGGGGGAATGGACACTGAAGCTTTCTTT.

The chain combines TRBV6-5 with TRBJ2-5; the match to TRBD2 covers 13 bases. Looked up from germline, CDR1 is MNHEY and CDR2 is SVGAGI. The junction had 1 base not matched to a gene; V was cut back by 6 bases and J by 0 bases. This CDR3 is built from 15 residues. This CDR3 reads CASRGLAGNQETQYF. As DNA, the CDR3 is TGTGCCAGCAGGGGACTAGCGGGGAACCAAGAGACCCAGTACTTC.

CDR3 loop: CASFWGAKNSPLHF. CDR3 nucleotides: TGTGCCAGCTTCTGGGGTGCCAAGAATTCACCCCTCCACTTT. The V and J genes are TRBV2 and TRBJ1-6; no reliable D call. The ends were cut back, 8 bases at V and 7 bases at J, with 15 bases in the middle. Germline V lookup: CDR1 SNHLY, CDR2 FYNNEI. The CDR3 loop spans 14 amino acids.

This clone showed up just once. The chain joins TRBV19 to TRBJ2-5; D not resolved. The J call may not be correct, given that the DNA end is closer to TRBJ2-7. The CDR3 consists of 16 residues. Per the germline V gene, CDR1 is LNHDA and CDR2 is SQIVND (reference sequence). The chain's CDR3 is CASSIVGQRSSYEQYF. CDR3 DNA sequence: TGTGCCAGTAGTATAGTGGGCCAGAGGAGCTCCTACGAGCAGTACTTC.

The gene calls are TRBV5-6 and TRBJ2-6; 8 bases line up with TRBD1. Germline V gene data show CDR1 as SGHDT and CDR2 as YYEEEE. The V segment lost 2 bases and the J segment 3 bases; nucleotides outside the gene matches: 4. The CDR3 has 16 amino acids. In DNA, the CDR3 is TGTGCCAGCAGCTTCGACAGGGGTTTTGGGGCCAACGTCCTGACTTTC. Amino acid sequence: CASSFDRGFGANVLTF.

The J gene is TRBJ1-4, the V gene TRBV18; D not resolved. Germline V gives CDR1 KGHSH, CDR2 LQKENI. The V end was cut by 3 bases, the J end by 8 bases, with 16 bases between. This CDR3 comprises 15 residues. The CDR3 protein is CASSPRSEGREKLFF. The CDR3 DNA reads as TGTGCCAGCTCACCCCGATCGGAGGGAAGAGAAAAACTGTTTTTT.

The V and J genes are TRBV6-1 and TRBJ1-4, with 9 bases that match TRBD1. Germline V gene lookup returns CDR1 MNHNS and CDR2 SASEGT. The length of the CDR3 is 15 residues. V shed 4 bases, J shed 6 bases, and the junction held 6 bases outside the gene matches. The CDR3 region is CASSGGQGTHEKLFF. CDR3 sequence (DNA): TGTGCCAGCAGTGGAGGACAGGGGACACATGAAAAACTGTTTTTT.

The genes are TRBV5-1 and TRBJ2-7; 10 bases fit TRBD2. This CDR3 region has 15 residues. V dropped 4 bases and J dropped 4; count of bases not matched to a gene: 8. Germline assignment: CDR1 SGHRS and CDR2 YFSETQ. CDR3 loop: CASSHLAGVDYEQYF. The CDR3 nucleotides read TGCGCCAGCAGCCATCTAGCGGGGGTGGATTACGAGCAGTACTTC.

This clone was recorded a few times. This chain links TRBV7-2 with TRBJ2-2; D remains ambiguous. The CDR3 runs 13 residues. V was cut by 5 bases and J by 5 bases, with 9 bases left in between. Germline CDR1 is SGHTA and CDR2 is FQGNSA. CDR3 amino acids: CASSTLLTGELFF. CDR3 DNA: TGTGCCAGCAGCACCCTATTGACCGGGGAGCTGTTTTTT.

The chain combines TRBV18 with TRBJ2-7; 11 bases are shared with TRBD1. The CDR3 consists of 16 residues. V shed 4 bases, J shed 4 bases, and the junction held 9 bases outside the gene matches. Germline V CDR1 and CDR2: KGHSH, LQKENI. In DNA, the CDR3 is TGTGCCAGCTCACAGGGACCGGGACAGGGGGGATACGAGCAGTACTTC. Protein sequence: CASSQGPGQGGYEQYF.

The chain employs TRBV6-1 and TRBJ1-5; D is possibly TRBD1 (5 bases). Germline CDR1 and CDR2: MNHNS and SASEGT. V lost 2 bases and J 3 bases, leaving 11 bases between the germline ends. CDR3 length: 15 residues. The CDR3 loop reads CASSERRTINQPQHF. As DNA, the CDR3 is TGTGCCAGCAGTGAAAGAAGGACAATCAATCAGCCCCAGCATTTT.

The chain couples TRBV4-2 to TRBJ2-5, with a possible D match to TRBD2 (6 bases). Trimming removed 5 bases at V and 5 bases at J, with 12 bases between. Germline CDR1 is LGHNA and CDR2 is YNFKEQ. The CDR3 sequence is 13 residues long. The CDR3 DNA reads TGTGCCAGCAGCTGGGGGGAGAGGGAGACCCAGTACTTC. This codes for CASSWGERETQYF.